This is a list of T cell receptor beta chains from one sample in a study of blood T cell repertoires in COVID-19. Profiled with immunoSEQ multiplex PCR; TCRdb holds only in-frame clones, not every one. This sample has roughly 270,000 clones, with 70% to 90% found just once. The sequenced sample consisted of peripheral blood. These receptors were obtained from a man in his forties or fifties with active or convalescent COVID-19. CDR3s include the opening cysteine and the closing phenylalanine or tryptophan.

V	J	CDR3
TRBV5-4	TRBJ1-2	CASSFPGGNNYGYTF
TRBV5-1	TRBJ1-2	CASSLITGGHGYTF
TRBV18	TRBJ1-3	CASSPNPTGSGNTIYF
TRBV3-1/TRBV3-2	TRBJ2-7	CASSHGQALRSSYEQYF
TRBV9	TRBJ2-1	CASQRGASYNEQFF
TRBV10-3	TRBJ1-2	CAISEYPGGAYYGYTF
TRBV7-2	TRBJ2-5	CASSPGQGRETQYF
TRBV6-5	TRBJ2-5	CASSYNSGRLETQYF
TRBV9	TRBJ2-3	CASSVYPAHSLDTQYF
TRBV3-1/TRBV3-2	TRBJ2-2	CASSPTYQREGELFF
TRBV6-2/TRBV6-3	TRBJ2-7	CASSSTPLLVPYEQYF
TRBV5-4	TRBJ1-1	CASGRQGAMNTEAFF
TRBV29-1	TRBJ2-6	CSVAVRYSGANVLTF
TRBV11-2	TRBJ2-1	CASSSQQDYNEQFF
TRBV19	TRBJ2-1	CASSTTSRNEQFF
TRBV9	TRBJ1-2	CASTDRGGYGYTF
TRBV7-9	TRBJ2-7	CASSHSDRANEQYF
TRBV6-5	TRBJ1-4	CASSYSAGGYEKLFF
TRBV5-6	TRBJ2-7	CASSCYDGRQTCEQYF
TRBV5-6	TRBJ2-1	CASSWSSGVYNEQFF
TRBV4-2	TRBJ1-1	CASRANRGMNTEAFF
TRBV27	TRBJ2-7	CASSLSIVASVDEQYF
TRBV10-3	TRBJ2-7	CLVGGPGEQYF
TRBV25-1	TRBJ2-3	CASSPPPQGGDTQYF
TRBV5-4	TRBJ1-6	CASSLDRGEENSPLHF
TRBV7-2	TRBJ2-3	CAFGEGTDTQYF
TRBV19	TRBJ2-1	CASSSRDRVYNEQFF
TRBV2	TRBJ1-1	CASSPWDRGNTEAFF
TRBV15	TRBJ2-2	CATSRLAGGNTGELFF
TRBV5-1	TRBJ2-7	CASSLQGGSYEQYF
TRBV7-9	TRBJ2-1	CASSPGGTSGYNEQFF
TRBV28	TRBJ2-2	CASNLGAVGELFF
TRBV19	TRBJ1-2	CASSSRTGGYGYTF
TRBV6-5	TRBJ1-2	CASSIRNRVRYGYTF
TRBV7-9	TRBJ1-3	CASSRTESGNTIYF
TRBV30	TRBJ1-5	CAWSVQGVQPQHF
TRBV2	TRBJ1-4	CASRTILNEKLFF
TRBV18	TRBJ2-1	CASSHPGTGDRNEQFF
TRBV6-2/TRBV6-3	TRBJ2-5	CASSYSGSGSYGTQYF